The 10 T cell receptor beta chains below all came from one sample that was sequenced in a study of identical twins (TCRdb year 2016). Library preparation was by 5' RACE. TCRdb records Illumina HiSeq 2000 as the sequencer. TCRdb reprocessed the public reads (quality trimming at Q25 with fastp, clone calling with MiXCR) and kept in-frame beta chains. A single entry per CDR3 protein holds the most common genes and DNA from its merged rows. The sample table holds about 200,000 distinct CDR3 sequences, of which roughly 10% were seen once. The ten most abundant clones make up just over 5% of the sample. Sequencing was done on a sample of memory (CD45RO+) T cells sorted from blood. The cell subset or site label, read with the paper, signifies: CD45RO+ enriched T cells. The source is a woman between 18 and 29 years old in good health.

There are many counts of this clonotype. This chain uses TRBV25-1 with TRBJ2-7; TRBD1 is a possible D gene (8 bases). Germline CDR1 reads MGHDK; CDR2 reads SYGVNS. The V end was cut by 7 bases, the J end by 3 bases, with 16 bases between. This CDR3 contains 14 residues. Written as DNA, the CDR3 is TGTGCCAGCACCGGAACAGGGGGGGGCTACGAGCAGTACTTC. Its translation: CASTGTGGGYEQYF.

This clonotype has a count of ten or more. This sequence joins TRBV20-1 and TRBJ2-3; TRBD2 might be the D (7 bases). The CDR3 sequence is 18 residues long. Trimming took off 0 bases at V and 2 bases at J, with 21 bases between the two ends. In germline, CDR1 is DFQATT, CDR2 SNEGSKA (reference sequence). As DNA, the CDR3 is TGCAGTGCTAGAGATCCCTCAAGAGGGGGGGGTTTCACAGATACGCAGTATTTT. Translation: CSARDPSRGGGFTDTQYF.

The genes are TRBV12-3 or TRBV12-4 and TRBJ2-7, with D hard to call. V was trimmed by 6 bases and J by 6 bases, leaving 18 bases between them. This CDR3 is built from 14 residues. The CDR3 sequence is CASRAIGGPREQYF. In DNA form, the CDR3 reads TGTGCCAGCAGGGCCATCGGTGGACCTCGCGAGCAGTACTTC.

This clonotype was seen more than once but under ten times. A much larger clone is a single base away; this may be a read error. V and J are TRBV6-5 and TRBJ2-7, with D possibly TRBD1 on 6 matching bases. Germline CDR1 MNHEY, CDR2 SVGAGI. This CDR3 spans 13 amino acids. Trimming removed 0 bases at V and 3 bases at J, with 6 bases between. In DNA form, the CDR3 reads TGTGCCAGCAGTTACTCGGACAGCTACGAGCAGTACTTC. It encodes CASSYSDSYEQYF.

This clonotype has more than one count but fewer than ten. The chain is built from TRBV29-1 and TRBJ1-1; D might be TRBD1 (5 bases). CDR3 length equals 13 residues. V was trimmed by 3 bases and J by 4 bases, leaving 12 bases between them. From germline, CDR1 is SQVTM and CDR2 ANQGSEA. CDR3 region: CSVDSTGGTEAFF. The CDR3 DNA is TGCAGCGTTGATTCTACAGGAGGCACTGAAGCTTTCTTT. Full variable domain (rest looked up from reference TRBV29-1 and TRBJ1-1): SAVISQKPSRDICQRGTSLTIQCQVDSQVTMMFWYRQQPGQSLTLIATANQGSEATYESGFVIDKFPISRPNLTFSTLTVSNMSPEDSSIYLCSVDSTGGTEAFFGQGTRLTVV.

The genes are TRBV6-6 and TRBJ1-2; D unresolved. The CDR3 runs 11 residues. CDR1 and CDR2 (germline): MNHNY, SVGAGI (reference sequence). With 6 bases removed from V and 10 bases from J, the gap between germline ends came to 12 bases. CDR3 sequence: CASRITGVYTF. CDR3 bases: TGTGCCAGCAGAATCACTGGGGTCTACACCTTC.

The rearrangement uses TRBV20-1 and TRBJ2-1; D possibly corresponds to TRBD2 (7 bases). The CDR3 contains 15 residues. The V end lost 2 bases, the J end lost 7 bases, and 18 bases lay between the germline ends. Per germline, CDR1 DFQATT and CDR2 SNEGSKA (reference sequence). For the CDR3, the DNA is TGCAGTGCTAGACGGGGGGCCATTGTGACTAATGAGCAGTTCTTC. It translates to CSARRGAIVTNEQFF.

The V and J genes are TRBV2 and TRBJ2-7; 10 bases are a match to TRBD1. CDR1 is SNHLY, CDR2 FYNNEI, per germline. The ends lost 8 bases at V and 3 bases at J; junction bases unmatched: 13. The CDR3 consists of 16 residues. The CDR3 sequence: CASRPGQGLGGYEQYF. The CDR3 region has the DNA TGTGCCAGCCGGCCGGGACAGGGGTTAGGAGGCTACGAGCAGTACTTC.

This clonotype was seen only a few times. The J gene is TRBJ2-1, the V gene TRBV5-1, with 13 positions matching TRBD2. V lost 4 bases, J lost 4 bases, and 5 bases stayed unmatched. Germline CDR1 SGHRS, CDR2 YFSETQ. The CDR3 loop spans 16 amino acids. The CDR3 reads CASSAGTSGMYNEQFF. In DNA form, the CDR3 reads TGCGCCAGCAGCGCCGGGACTAGCGGGATGTACAATGAGCAGTTCTTC.

The chain employs TRBV4-1 and TRBJ1-2, with unresolved D. The CDR3 covers 13 residues. Trimming took off 0 bases at V and 4 bases at J, with 6 bases between the two ends. Germline V gene data show CDR1 as MGHRA and CDR2 as YSYEKL. CDR3 bases: TGCGCCAGCAGCCAAGACGGGTTCTATGGCTACACCTTC. It codes for CASSQDGFYGYTF.